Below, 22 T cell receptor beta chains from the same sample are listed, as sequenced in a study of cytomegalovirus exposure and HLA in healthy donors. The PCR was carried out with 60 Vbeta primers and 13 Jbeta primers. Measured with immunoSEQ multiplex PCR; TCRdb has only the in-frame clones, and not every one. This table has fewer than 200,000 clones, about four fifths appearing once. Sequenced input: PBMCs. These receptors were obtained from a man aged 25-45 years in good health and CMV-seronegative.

CDR3 DNA sequence: TGTGCCTGGAGTGTGACTAGCGGGGTGAATGAGCAGTTCTTC. Protein product: CAWSVTSGVNEQFF. The rearrangement uses TRBV30 and TRBJ2-1; 11 nucleotides agree with TRBD2. The germline V gene encodes CDR1 GTSNPN and CDR2 SVGIG (reference sequence). J was trimmed by 7 bases and V by 0 bases; bases with no gene match: 2. This CDR3 has 14 amino acids.

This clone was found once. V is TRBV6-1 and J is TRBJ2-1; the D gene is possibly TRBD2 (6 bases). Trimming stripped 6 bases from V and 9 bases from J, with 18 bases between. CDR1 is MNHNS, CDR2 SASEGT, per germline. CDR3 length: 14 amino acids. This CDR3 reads CASRLMEGQGEQFF. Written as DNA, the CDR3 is TGTGCCAGCAGGCTTATGGAGGGGCAGGGTGAGCAGTTCTTC.

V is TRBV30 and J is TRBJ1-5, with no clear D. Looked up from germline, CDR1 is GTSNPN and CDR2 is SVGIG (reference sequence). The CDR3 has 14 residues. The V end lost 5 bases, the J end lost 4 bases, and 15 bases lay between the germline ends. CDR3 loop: CAWAPGQVNQPQHF. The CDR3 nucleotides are TGTGCCTGGGCCCCTGGGCAGGTGAATCAGCCCCAGCATTTT.

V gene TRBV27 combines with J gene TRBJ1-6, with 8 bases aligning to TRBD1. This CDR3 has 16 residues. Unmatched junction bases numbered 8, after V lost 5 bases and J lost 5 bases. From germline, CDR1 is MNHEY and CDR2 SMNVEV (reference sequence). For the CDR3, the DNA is TGTGCCAGCAGTCGAAGCAGGGGGCTTGATAATTCACCCCTCCACTTT. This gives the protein CASSRSRGLDNSPLHF.

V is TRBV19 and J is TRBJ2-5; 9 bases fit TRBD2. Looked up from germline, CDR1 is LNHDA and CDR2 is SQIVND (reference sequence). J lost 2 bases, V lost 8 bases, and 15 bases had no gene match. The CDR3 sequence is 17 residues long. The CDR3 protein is CASAHLVAGDPQETQYF. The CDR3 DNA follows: TGTGCCAGTGCCCATCTAGTAGCGGGGGACCCACAAGAGACCCAGTACTTC.

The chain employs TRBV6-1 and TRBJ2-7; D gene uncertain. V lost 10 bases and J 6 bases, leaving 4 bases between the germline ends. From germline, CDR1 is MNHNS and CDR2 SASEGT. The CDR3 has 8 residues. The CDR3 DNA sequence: TGTGCCACTCCCGAGCAGTACTTC. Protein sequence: CATPEQYF.

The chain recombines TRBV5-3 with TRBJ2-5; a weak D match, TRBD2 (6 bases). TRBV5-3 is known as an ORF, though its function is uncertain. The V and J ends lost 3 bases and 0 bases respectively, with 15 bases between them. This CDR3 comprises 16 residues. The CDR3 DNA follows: TGTGCCAGAAGCTGGCCGGGACTGAGGTACCAAGAGACCCAGTACTTC. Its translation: CARSWPGLRYQETQYF.

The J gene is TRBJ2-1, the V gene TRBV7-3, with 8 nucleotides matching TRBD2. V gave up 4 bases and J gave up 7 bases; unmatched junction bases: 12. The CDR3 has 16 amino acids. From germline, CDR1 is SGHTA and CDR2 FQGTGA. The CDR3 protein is CASSSPMLTGGNEQFF. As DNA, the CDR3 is TGTGCCAGCAGCTCCCCCATGTTGACGGGGGGGAATGAGCAGTTCTTC.

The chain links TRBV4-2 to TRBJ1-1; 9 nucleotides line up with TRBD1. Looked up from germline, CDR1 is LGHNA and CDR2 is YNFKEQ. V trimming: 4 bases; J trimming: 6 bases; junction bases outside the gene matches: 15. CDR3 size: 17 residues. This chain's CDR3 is CASSPGQGRTISAEAFF. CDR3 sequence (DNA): TGTGCCAGCAGCCCGGGACAGGGACGTACCATAAGTGCTGAAGCTTTCTTT.

The CDR3 reads CASSPEAGGLYEQYF. CDR3 bases: TGTGCCAGCAGCCCCGAAGCGGGGGGCCTCTACGAGCAGTACTTC. The chain employs TRBV7-3 and TRBJ2-7, with TRBD2 matching over 9 bases. The junction had 8 bases not matched to a gene; V was cut back by 5 bases and J by 3 bases. Germline V gives CDR1 SGHTA, CDR2 FQGTGA. The CDR3 is 15 amino acids.

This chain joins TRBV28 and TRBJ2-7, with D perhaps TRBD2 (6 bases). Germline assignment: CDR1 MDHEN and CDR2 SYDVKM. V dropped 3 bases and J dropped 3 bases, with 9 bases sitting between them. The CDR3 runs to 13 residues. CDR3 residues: CASSLTAGYEQYF. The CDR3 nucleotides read TGTGCCAGCAGTTTGACAGCGGGCTACGAGCAGTACTTC.

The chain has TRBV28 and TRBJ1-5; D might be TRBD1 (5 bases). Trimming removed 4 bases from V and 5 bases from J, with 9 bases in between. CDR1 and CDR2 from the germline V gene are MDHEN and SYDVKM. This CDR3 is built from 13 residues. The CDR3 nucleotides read TGTGCCAGCAGTTACAGGATGGATCAGCCCCAGCATTTT. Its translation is CASSYRMDQPQHF.

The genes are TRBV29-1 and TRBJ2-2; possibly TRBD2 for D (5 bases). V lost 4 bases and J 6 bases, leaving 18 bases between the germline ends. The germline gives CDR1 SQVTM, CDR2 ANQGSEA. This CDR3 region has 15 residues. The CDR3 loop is CSVALLGDEPGELFF. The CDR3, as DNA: TGCAGCGTTGCTCTCTTGGGAGACGAACCCGGGGAGCTGTTTTTT.

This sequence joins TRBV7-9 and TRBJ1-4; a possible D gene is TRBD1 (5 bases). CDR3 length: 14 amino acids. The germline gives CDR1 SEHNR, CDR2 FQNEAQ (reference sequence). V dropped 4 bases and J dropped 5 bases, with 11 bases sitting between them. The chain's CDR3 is CASSWGTENEKLFF. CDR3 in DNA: TGTGCCAGCAGCTGGGGGACTGAGAATGAAAAACTGTTTTTT.

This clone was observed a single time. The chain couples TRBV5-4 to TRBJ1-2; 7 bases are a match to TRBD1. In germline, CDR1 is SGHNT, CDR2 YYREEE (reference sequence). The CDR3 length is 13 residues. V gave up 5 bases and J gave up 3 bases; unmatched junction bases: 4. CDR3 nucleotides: TGTGCCAGCAGTGTTGGGACAGACTATGGCTACACCTTC. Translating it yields CASSVGTDYGYTF. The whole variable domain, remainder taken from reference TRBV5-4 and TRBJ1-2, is ETGVTQSPTHLIKTRGQQVTLRCSSQSGHNTVSWYQQALGQGPQFIFQYYREEENGRGNFPPRFSGLQFPNYSSELNVNALELDDSALYLCASSVGTDYGYTFGSGTRLTVV.

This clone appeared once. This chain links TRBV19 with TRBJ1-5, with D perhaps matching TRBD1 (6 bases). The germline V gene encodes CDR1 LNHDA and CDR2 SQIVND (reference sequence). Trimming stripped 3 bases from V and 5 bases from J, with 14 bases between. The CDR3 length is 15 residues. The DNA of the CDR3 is TGTGCCAGTAGTATTCTGGACAGCTACTATCAGCCCCAGCATTTT. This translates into CASSILDSYYQPQHF.

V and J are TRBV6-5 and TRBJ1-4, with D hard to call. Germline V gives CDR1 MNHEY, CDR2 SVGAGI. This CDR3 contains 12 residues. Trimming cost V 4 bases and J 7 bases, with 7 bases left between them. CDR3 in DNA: TGTGCCAGCAGTTCTGGGCTTGAAAAACTGTTTTTT. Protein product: CASSSGLEKLFF.

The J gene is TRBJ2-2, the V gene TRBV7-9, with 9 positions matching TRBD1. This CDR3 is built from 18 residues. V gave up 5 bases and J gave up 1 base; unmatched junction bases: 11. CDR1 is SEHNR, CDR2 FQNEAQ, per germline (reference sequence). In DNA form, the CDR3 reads TGTGCCAGCAGCCCTCGGACAGGGGCGGTCCTGAACACCGGGGAGCTGTTTTTT. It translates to CASSPRTGAVLNTGELFF.

The CDR3 DNA reads as TGTGCCAGCAGTTACGAGGCACAGGGCTACGAGCAGTACTTC. The encoded protein is CASSYEAQGYEQYF. The V call is TRBV6-5, the J call TRBJ2-7, with a tentative D call TRBD1 (6 bases). Looked up from germline, CDR1 is MNHEY and CDR2 is SVGAGI. The CDR3 sequence is 14 residues long. V lost 2 bases, J lost 3 bases, and 11 bases lay in between.

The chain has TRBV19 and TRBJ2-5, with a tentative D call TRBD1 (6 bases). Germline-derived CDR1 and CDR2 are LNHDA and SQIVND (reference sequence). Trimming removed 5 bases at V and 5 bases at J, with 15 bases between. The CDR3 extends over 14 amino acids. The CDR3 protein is CASSSRQGRETQYF. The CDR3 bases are TGTGCCAGTAGTTCCAGGCAGGGGCGGGAGACCCAGTACTTC.

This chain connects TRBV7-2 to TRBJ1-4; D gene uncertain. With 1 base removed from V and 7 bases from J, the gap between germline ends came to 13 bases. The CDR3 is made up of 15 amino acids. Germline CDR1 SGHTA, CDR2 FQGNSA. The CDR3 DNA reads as TGTGCCAGCAGCTTAGACGGCAGGATGGGTGAAAAACTGTTTTTT. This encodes CASSLDGRMGEKLFF.

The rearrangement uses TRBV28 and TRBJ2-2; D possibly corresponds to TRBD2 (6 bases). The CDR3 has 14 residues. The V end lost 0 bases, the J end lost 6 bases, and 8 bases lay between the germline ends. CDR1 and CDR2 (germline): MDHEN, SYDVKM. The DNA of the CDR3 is TGTGCCAGCAGTTTATGGGGGGAGGCCGGGGAGCTGTTTTTT. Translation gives CASSLWGEAGELFF.